A single sample gave rise to the 25 T cell receptor beta chains below, sequenced in a study of shared clonotypes between healthy human individuals. The protocol was immunoSEQ multiplex PCR, while the TCRdb copy is restricted to in-frame clones and leaves out a portion. The sample lists a few million clones; more than 80% were seen once. Sequences were obtained from naive CD4+ T cells sorted from blood. Subset of the sample: CD45RA+ positively selected. Every receptor here comes from a man in his late teens or twenties in good health.

This clone was picked up one time. V is TRBV6-5 and J is TRBJ1-4; 9 nucleotides align to TRBD1. CDR1 MNHEY and CDR2 SVGAGI come from the germline V gene. The CDR3 is made up of 15 amino acids. V shed 5 bases, J shed 3 bases, and the junction held 4 bases outside the gene matches. The CDR3 loop is CASSRGQGPNEKLFF. The CDR3 bases are TGTGCCAGCAGTAGAGGACAGGGGCCTAATGAAAAACTGTTTTTT.

In this sample, this clone turned up once. The rearrangement uses TRBV18 and TRBJ2-2; 9 positions agree with TRBD2. CDR1 and CDR2 from the germline V gene are KGHSH and LQKENI. J was trimmed by 5 bases and V by 6 bases; bases with no gene match: 10. The CDR3 is 16 amino acids. The CDR3 protein is CASSFGLAKSTGELFF. Here the CDR3 DNA reads TGTGCCAGCTCTTTCGGACTAGCGAAGTCTACCGGGGAGCTGTTTTTT.

Details on this clone: Other DNA sequences within the sample encode an identical CDR3. The chain joins TRBV5-4 to TRBJ2-1, with 7 positions matching TRBD2. With V trimmed by 4 bases and J by 1 base, 8 bases remained unmatched. The CDR3 extends over 16 amino acids. The V gene's germline CDR1 is SGHNT and CDR2 YYREEE (reference sequence). The CDR3 sequence: CASSLGAGASYNEQFF. The CDR3 bases are TGTGCCAGCAGCCTAGGGGCGGGAGCGTCCTACAATGAGCAGTTCTTC.

This clone is a singleton in its sample. A read error may produce the germline difference seen at one junction end. The chain couples TRBV6-5 to TRBJ2-1, with TRBD2 identical over 7 bases. The CDR3 covers 14 residues. Germline CDR1 and CDR2: MNHEY and SVGAGI. Here the CDR3 DNA reads TGTGCCAGCAGCGCTAGCGGCTACTACCATGAGCAGTTCTTC. This translates into CASSASGYYHEQFF.

The chain has TRBV6-5 and TRBJ1-1; no reliable D call. Germline loops: CDR1 MNHEY, CDR2 SVGAGI. The V and J ends lost 4 bases and 1 base respectively, with 10 bases between them. This CDR3 has 14 amino acids. Here the CDR3 reads CASSFEGRNTEAFF. CDR3 in DNA: TGTGCCAGCAGTTTTGAGGGAAGGAACACTGAAGCTTTCTTT.

This clone came up once. The chain links TRBV6-4 to TRBJ2-7, with D perhaps TRBD2 (5 bases). V lost 7 bases, J lost 0 bases, and 16 bases lay in between. CDR3 size: 15 residues. CDR1 is MRHNA, CDR2 SNTAGT, per germline. CDR3 loop: CASTDGRGLSYEQYF. DNA of the CDR3: TGTGCCAGCACCGACGGACGGGGTCTCTCCTACGAGCAGTACTTC.

The chain carries TRBV6-5 and TRBJ2-7, with 12 nucleotides matching TRBD2. After removal of 6 bases from V and 1 base from J, the junction contained 4 bases not matched to a gene. This CDR3 is built from 15 residues. Germline assignment: CDR1 MNHEY and CDR2 SVGAGI. The DNA for the CDR3 is TGTGCCAGCAGCTCGACTAGCGGGGGTTCCTACGAGCAGTACTTC. Translation: CASSSTSGGSYEQYF.

Notes on this clone: This CDR3 is also generated by other DNA sequences in the sample. The CDR3 loop is CASSLEGSHNEQFF. CDR3 in DNA: TGCGCCAGCAGCTTGGAGGGATCCCACAATGAGCAGTTCTTC. The chain couples TRBV5-1 to TRBJ2-1, with D uncertain. Trimming left V 0 bases short and J 5 bases short, with 9 bases between. This CDR3 spans 14 amino acids. Germline lookup yields CDR1 SGHRS and CDR2 YFSETQ. The complete variable domain, with remaining parts taken from reference TRBV5-1 and TRBJ2-1, reads KAGVTQTPRYLIKTRGQQVTLSCSPISGHRSVSWYQQTPGQGLQFLFEYFSETQRNKGNFPGRFSGRQFSNSRSEMNVSTLELGDSALYLCASSLEGSHNEQFFGPGTRLTVL.

This sequence joins TRBV5-6 and TRBJ2-5, with 10 bases matching TRBD2. Trimming at V came to 1 base and at J to 1 base, leaving 7 bases not matched to a gene. Looked up from germline, CDR1 is SGHDT and CDR2 is YYEEEE. This CDR3 comprises 17 residues. The CDR3 sequence is CASSLKLLAGAQETQYF. CDR3 bases: TGTGCCAGCAGCTTGAAGTTGCTAGCGGGGGCCCAAGAGACCCAGTACTTC.

This chain uses TRBV9 with TRBJ1-1; D might be TRBD1 (5 bases). Trimming left V 0 bases short and J 6 bases short, with 18 bases between. Germline V gene sequence: CDR1 SGDLS, CDR2 YYNGEE. The CDR3 length is 16 residues. The CDR3 nucleotides are TGTGCCAGCAGCGTAGCTGGGGGTGCTAACCGCGCTGAAGCTTTCTTT. Translating it yields CASSVAGGANRAEAFF.

The chain recombines TRBV29-1 with TRBJ2-5; 7 bases are a match to TRBD1. The CDR3 is 13 amino acids. Germline CDR1 SQVTM, CDR2 ANQGSEA. Trimming cost V 7 bases and J 1 base; bases outside gene matches: 6. Here the CDR3 reads CSAQQGPQETQYF. DNA of the CDR3: TGCAGCGCTCAACAGGGGCCCCAAGAGACCCAGTACTTC.

The V and J genes are TRBV11-3 and TRBJ2-7; TRBD1 aligns across 9 bases. V was pared by 5 bases and J by 5 bases, with 4 bases of the junction left unmatched. The germline CDR1 and CDR2 sequences are SGHNT and YENEEA. The CDR3 spans 13 residues. The chain's CDR3 is CASSGDRVNEQYF. The CDR3, as DNA: TGTGCCAGCAGCGGGGACAGGGTCAACGAGCAGTACTTC.

The gene calls are TRBV2 and TRBJ2-7; D is possibly TRBD1 or TRBD2 (5 bases each). This CDR3 has 12 amino acids. Germline V lookup: CDR1 SNHLY, CDR2 FYNNEI. The V gene lost 8 bases and the J gene lost 12 bases, with 20 bases spanning the gap. The CDR3, as DNA: TGTGCCAGCCTTATTACCCCCGGGGCCCCGTACTTC. Its protein is CASLITPGAPYF.

The rearrangement links TRBV5-6 to TRBJ2-7; TRBD2 agrees at 11 bases. The V and J ends lost 0 bases and 3 bases, in that order; junction bases with no gene match: 8. This CDR3 has 17 residues. CDR1 is SGHDT and CDR2 is YYEEEE in the germline V gene. The CDR3 DNA reads TGTGCCAGCAGCTTGGCCATAAAAACTAGCGGGAGCTACGAGCAGTACTTC. Translation: CASSLAIKTSGSYEQYF.

V usage is TRBV5-1 and J usage is TRBJ2-7; the D gene is possibly TRBD1 (6 bases). Deletions cut 4 bases from V and 6 bases from J, with 14 bases between. Germline V gene lookup returns CDR1 SGHRS and CDR2 YFSETQ. CDR3 length equals 13 residues. CDR3 sequence: CASSLGTTLEQYF. The CDR3 DNA is TGCGCCAGCAGCCTTGGGACAACCCTCGAGCAGTACTTC.

This clone was seen once. The same CDR3 is also encoded by other DNA sequences in this sample. The DNA for the CDR3 is TGTGCCAGCAGCTTAGTAGGGGGAGGCTACGAGCAGTACTTC. This encodes CASSLVGGGYEQYF. This rearrangement joins TRBV11-2 to TRBJ2-7; D may correspond to TRBD1 or TRBD2 (6 bases each). Trimming shortened V by 1 base and J by 3 bases, and 10 bases separated the two germline ends. The CDR3 runs to 14 residues. Germline V CDR1 and CDR2: SGHAT, FQNNGV.

Only one count was recorded for this clone. The gene calls are TRBV11-3 and TRBJ2-3; tentatively, D is TRBD2 (6 bases). From germline, CDR1 is SGHNT and CDR2 YENEEA. V shed 5 bases and J shed 2 bases, with 17 bases lying between them. The CDR3 sequence is 16 residues long. The CDR3 is CASSPGSAGNTDTQYF. The CDR3 DNA reads TGTGCCAGCAGCCCTGGGTCGGCGGGAAACACAGATACGCAGTATTTT.

V gene TRBV5-1 combines with J gene TRBJ1-2, with unresolved D. CDR1 SGHRS and CDR2 YFSETQ come from the germline V gene. The CDR3 has 13 amino acids. Trimming stripped 4 bases from V and 4 bases from J, with 11 bases between. CDR3 protein: CASSPETTYGYTF. The CDR3 nucleotides read TGCGCCAGCAGCCCCGAGACCACCTATGGCTACACCTTC.

J is TRBJ2-7 and V is TRBV19; no firm D call. The V end lost 4 bases, the J end lost 3 bases, and 13 bases lay between the germline ends. Per the germline V gene, CDR1 is LNHDA and CDR2 is SQIVND (reference sequence). CDR3 size: 14 residues. The CDR3 coding sequence is TGTGCCAGTAGTACCGGGCCTGGGGACTACGAGCAGTACTTC. It codes for CASSTGPGDYEQYF.

The V and J genes are TRBV11-2 and TRBJ2-1; D remains unclear. The V gene's germline CDR1 is SGHAT and CDR2 FQNNGV. The V end lost 8 bases, the J end lost 0 bases, and 11 bases lay between the germline ends. This CDR3 is built from 14 residues. The CDR3 coding sequence is TGTGCCAGCCGAGAAGTAAGCTCCTACAATGAGCAGTTCTTC. It codes for CASREVSSYNEQFF. The whole variable domain, remainder taken from reference TRBV11-2 and TRBJ2-1, is EAGVAQSPRYKIIEKRQSVAFWCNPISGHATLYWYQQILGQGPKLLIQFQNNGVVDDSQLPKDRFSAERLKGVDSTLKIQPAKLEDSAVYLCASREVSSYNEQFFGPGTRLTVL.

The rearrangement joins TRBV7-2 to TRBJ2-2; no firm D call. V shed 4 bases and J shed 3 bases, with 9 bases lying between them. Germline V lookup: CDR1 SGHTA, CDR2 FQGNSA. CDR3 length: 14 residues. In DNA, the CDR3 is TGTGCCAGCAGCTGGACGCCCTACACCGGGGAGCTGTTTTTT. This sequence encodes CASSWTPYTGELFF. Supplemented by reference TRBV7-2 and TRBJ2-2, the full variable domain reads GAGVSQSPSNKVTEKGKDVELRCDPISGHTALYWYRQSLGQGLEFLIYFQGNSAPDKSGLPSDRFSAERTGGSVSTLTIQRTQQEDSAVYLCASSWTPYTGELFFGEGSRLTVL.

J is TRBJ1-2 and V is TRBV4-1; 12 bases fit TRBD1. Germline CDR1 is MGHRA and CDR2 is YSYEKL. The CDR3 is made up of 17 amino acids. V was clipped by 1 base and J by 4 bases; unmatched bases: 7. The CDR3: CASSQGTGTGGTYGYTF. In DNA, the CDR3 is TGCGCCAGCAGCCAAGGTACCGGGACAGGGGGCACCTATGGCTACACCTTC.

The chain uses TRBV5-6 and TRBJ2-7; 7 nucleotides agree with TRBD2. CDR3 length: 12 amino acids. Looked up from germline, CDR1 is SGHDT and CDR2 is YYEEEE. Trimming removed 4 bases from V and 9 bases from J; junction bases left unmatched: 7. The CDR3 DNA reads TGTGCCAGCAGCCCGGGGGAGGGCGGGCAGTACTTC. It yields the protein CASSPGEGGQYF.

V is TRBV11-3 and J is TRBJ2-7, with 16 nucleotides matching TRBD2. Per the germline V gene, CDR1 is SGHNT and CDR2 is YENEEA. The CDR3 runs 15 residues. V lost 5 bases and J lost 4; bases outside the gene matches: 2. The CDR3 loop reads CASSAGLAGGYEQYF. The CDR3 region has the DNA TGTGCCAGCAGCGCGGGACTAGCGGGAGGGTACGAGCAGTACTTC. Supplemented by reference TRBV11-3 and TRBJ2-7, the full variable domain reads EAGVVQSPRYKIIEKKQPVAFWCNPISGHNTLYWYLQNLGQGPELLIRYENEEAVDDSQLPKDRFSAERLKGVDSTLKIQPAELGDSAVYLCASSAGLAGGYEQYFGPGTRLTVT.

The rearrangement joins TRBV25-1 to TRBJ2-7; no clear D gene. With 0 bases removed from V and 5 bases from J, the gap between germline ends came to 11 bases. This CDR3 is 14 amino acids long. Germline loops: CDR1 MGHDK, CDR2 SYGVNS. CDR3 nucleotides: TGTGCCAGCAGTGAATATTCAATAGGGAACGAGCAGTACTTC. It codes for CASSEYSIGNEQYF.